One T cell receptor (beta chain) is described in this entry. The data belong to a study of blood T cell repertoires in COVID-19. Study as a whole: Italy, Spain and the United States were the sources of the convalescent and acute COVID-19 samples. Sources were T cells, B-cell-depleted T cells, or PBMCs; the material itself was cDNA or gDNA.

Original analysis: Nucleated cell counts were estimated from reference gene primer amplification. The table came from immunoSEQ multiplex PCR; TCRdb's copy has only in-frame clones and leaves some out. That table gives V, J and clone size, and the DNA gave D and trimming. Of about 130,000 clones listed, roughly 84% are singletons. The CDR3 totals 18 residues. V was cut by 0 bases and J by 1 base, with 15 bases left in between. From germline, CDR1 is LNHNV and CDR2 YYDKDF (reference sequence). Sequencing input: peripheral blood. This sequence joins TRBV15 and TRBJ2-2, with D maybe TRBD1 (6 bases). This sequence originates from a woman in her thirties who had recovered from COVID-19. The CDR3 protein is CATSRDRTVRENTGELFF. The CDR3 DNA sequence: TGTGCCACCAGCAGAGATAGGACAGTACGCGAGAACACCGGGGAGCTGTTTTTT.